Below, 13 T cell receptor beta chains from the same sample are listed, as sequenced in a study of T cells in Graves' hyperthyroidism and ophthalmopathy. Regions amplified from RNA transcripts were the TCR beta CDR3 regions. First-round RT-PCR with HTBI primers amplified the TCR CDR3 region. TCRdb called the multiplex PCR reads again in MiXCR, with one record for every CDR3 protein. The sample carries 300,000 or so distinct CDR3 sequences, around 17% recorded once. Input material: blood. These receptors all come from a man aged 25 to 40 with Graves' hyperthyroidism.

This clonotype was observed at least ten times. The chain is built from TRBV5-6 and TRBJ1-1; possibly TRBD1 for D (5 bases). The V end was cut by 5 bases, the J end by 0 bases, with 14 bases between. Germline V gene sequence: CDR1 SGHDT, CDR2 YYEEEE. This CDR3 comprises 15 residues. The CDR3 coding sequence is TGTGCCAGCAGGGGGGGTAGGCCTATGAACACTGAAGCTTTCTTT. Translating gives CASRGGRPMNTEAFF.

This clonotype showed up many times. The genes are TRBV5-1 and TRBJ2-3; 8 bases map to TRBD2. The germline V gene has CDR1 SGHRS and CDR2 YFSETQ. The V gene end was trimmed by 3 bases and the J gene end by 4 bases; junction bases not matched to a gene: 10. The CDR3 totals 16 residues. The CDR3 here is CASSSLGGRIADTQYF. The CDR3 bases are TGCGCCAGCAGCTCGCTCGGCGGGAGGATAGCAGATACGCAGTATTTT.

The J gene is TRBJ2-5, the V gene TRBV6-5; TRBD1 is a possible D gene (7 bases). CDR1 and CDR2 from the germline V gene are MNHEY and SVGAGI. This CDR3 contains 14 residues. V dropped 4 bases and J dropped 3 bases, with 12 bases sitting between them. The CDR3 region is CASSSPRGEETQYF. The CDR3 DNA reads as TGTGCCAGCAGTTCCCCCAGGGGGGAAGAGACCCAGTACTTC.

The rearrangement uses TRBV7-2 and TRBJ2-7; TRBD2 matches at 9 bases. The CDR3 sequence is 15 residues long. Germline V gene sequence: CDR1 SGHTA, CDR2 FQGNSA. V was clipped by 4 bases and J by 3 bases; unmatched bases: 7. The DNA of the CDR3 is TGTGCCAGCAGCTCTTCTAGCGGGATCGGCTACGAGCAGTACTTC. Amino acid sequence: CASSSSSGIGYEQYF.

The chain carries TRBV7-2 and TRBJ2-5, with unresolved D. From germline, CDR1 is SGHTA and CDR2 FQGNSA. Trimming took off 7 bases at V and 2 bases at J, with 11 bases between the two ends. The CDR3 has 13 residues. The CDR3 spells CASTRWGQETQYF. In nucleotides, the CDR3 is TGTGCCAGCACCCGGTGGGGTCAAGAGACCCAGTACTTC.

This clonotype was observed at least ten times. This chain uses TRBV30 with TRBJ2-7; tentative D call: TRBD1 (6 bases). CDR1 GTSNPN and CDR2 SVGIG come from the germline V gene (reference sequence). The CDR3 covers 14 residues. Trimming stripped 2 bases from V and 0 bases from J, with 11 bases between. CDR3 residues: CAWSPTGSSYEQYF. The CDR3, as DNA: TGTGCCTGGAGTCCCACAGGGTCCTCCTACGAGCAGTACTTC.

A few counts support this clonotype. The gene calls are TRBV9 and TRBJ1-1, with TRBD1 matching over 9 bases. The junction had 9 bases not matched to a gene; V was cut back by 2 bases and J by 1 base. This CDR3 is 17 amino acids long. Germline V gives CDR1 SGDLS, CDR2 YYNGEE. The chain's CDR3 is CASSVTYRGLENTEAFF. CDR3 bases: TGTGCCAGCAGCGTCACATACAGGGGGCTAGAGAACACTGAAGCTTTCTTT. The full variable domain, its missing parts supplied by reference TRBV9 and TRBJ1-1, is DSGVTQTPKHLITATGQRVTLRCSPRSGDLSVYWYQQSLDQGLQFLIQYYNGEERAKGNILERFSAQQFPDLHSELNLSSLELGDSALYFCASSVTYRGLENTEAFFGQGTRLTVV.

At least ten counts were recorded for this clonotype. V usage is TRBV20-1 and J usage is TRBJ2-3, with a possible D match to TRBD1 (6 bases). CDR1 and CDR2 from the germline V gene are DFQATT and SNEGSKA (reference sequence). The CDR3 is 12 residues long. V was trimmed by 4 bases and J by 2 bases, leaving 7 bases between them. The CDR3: CSAKGDTDTQYF. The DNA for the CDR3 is TGCAGTGCTAAGGGGGACACAGATACGCAGTATTTT.

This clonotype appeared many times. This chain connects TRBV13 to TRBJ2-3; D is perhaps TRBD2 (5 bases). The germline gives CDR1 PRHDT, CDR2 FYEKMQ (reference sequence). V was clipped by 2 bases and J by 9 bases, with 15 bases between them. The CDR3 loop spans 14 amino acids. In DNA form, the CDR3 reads TGTGCCAGCAGCTTACGATCGCGCACGGGGACGCAGTATTTT. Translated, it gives CASSLRSRTGTQYF.

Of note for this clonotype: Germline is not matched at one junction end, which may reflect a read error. The CDR3: CASGQVSGYTEAFF. DNA of the CDR3: TGTGCCAGCGGCCAAGTCAGCGGATACACTGAAGCTTTCTTT. The rearrangement uses TRBV3-1 and TRBJ1-1; D not certain. Germline V CDR1 and CDR2: LGHDT, YNNKEL (reference sequence). The CDR3 is 14 amino acids. Using reference TRBV3-1 and TRBJ1-1 for the parts outside the CDR3, the full variable domain is DTAVSQTPKYLVTQMGNDKSIKCEQNLGHDTMYWYKQDSKKFLKIMFSYNNKELIINETVPNRFSPKSPDKAHLNLHINSLELGDSAVYFCASGQVSGYTEAFFGQGTRLTVV.

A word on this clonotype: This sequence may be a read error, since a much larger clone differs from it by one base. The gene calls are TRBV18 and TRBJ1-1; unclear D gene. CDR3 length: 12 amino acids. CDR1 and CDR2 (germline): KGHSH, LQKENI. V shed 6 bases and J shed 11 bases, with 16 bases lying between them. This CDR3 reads CASSPRPNMAFF. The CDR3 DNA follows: TGTGCCAGCTCCCCTAGACCGAATATGGCTTTCTTT.

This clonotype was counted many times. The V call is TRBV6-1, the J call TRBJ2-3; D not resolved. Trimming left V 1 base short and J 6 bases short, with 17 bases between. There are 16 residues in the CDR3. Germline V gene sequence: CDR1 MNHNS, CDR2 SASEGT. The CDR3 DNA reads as TGTGCCAGCAGTGAAGGACGACCCAGGATCGACGATACGCAGTATTTT. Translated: CASSEGRPRIDDTQYF.

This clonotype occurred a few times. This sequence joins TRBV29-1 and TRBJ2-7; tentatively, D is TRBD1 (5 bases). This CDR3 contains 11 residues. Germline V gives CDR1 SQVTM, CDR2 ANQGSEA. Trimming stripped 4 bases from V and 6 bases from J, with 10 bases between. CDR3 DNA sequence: TGCAGCGTTGTCAGGGTAGGCGAGCAGTACTTC. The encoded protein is CSVVRVGEQYF.